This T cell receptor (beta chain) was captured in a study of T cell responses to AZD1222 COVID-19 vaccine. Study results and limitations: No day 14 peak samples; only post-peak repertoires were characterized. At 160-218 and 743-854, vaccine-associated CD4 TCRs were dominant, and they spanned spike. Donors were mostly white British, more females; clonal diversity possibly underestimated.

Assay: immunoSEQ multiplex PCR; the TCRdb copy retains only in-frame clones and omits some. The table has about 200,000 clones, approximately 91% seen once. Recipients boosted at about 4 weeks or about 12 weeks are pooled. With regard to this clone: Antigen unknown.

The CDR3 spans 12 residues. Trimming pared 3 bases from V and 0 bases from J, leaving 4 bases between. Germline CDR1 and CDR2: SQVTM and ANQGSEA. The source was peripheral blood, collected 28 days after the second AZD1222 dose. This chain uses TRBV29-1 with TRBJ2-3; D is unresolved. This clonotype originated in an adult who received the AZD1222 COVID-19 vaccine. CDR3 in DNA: TGCAGCGTTGATGGTAGCACAGATACGCAGTATTTT. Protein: CSVDGSTDTQYF.